This is a list of T cell receptor beta chains from one sample in a study of shared clonotypes between healthy human individuals. Assay: immunoSEQ multiplex PCR; the TCRdb copy retains only in-frame clones and omits some. The data contain some 2,100,000 clones, approximately 96% of them singletons. Sequenced: naive CD4+ T cells sorted from blood. The receptors were gathered from a man between 18 and 29 years old in good health. Each CDR3 is given with its conserved first and last residue. D genes are given only for firm matches. Some rows have no size entry. The others give once, few or many, or a class for an expanded clone.

>-|TRBJ1-4|TRBV6-1|-
TGTGCCAGCAGATATATCACGGCAACTAATGAAAAACTGTTTTTT
CASRYITATNEKLFF
>-|TRBJ1-1|TRBV10-3|-
TGTGCCATCAGTGAGTTGGGACAGAACACTGAAGCTTTCTTT
CAISELGQNTEAFF
>-|TRBJ2-1|TRBV6-5|-
TGTGCCACCGCGACAGCGCCGTACAATGAGCAGTTCTTC
CATATAPYNEQFF
>-|TRBJ2-5|TRBV5-1|-
TGCGCCAGCAGCCTAAGGGAGGGGGCGCAAGAGACCCAGTACTTC
CASSLREGAQETQYF
>-|TRBJ1-3|TRBV5-1|-
TGCGCCAGCAGCCCCGACAGCTCTGGAAACACCATATATTTT
CASSPDSSGNTIYF
>-|TRBJ1-1|TRBV7-2|-
TGTGCCAGCAGCTCGAACCCTTCTGTCAGTATTAGTACTGAAGCTTTCTTT
CASSSNPSVSISTEAFF
>-|TRBJ2-1|TRBV9|TRBD1
TGTGCCAGCAGCGGTAGGGACAGATCCTACAATGAGCAGTTCTTC
CASSGRDRSYNEQFF
>-|TRBJ2-1|TRBV7-8|-
TGTGCCAGCAGCTTGCATGGGGGGAACTCCTACAATGAGCAGTTCTTC
CASSLHGGNSYNEQFF
>-|TRBJ1-2|TRBV23-1|-
TGCGCCAGCAGTCAATCGTTACCCCGGGCTAACTATGGCTACACCTTC
CASSQSLPRANYGYTF
>-|TRBJ1-2|TRBV6-1|-
TGTGCCAGCAGGGCGGGACTCCCCATCTCCTTC
CASRAGLPISF
>-|TRBJ1-6|TRBV2|-
TGTGCCAGCAGTGAACTTAGGGCGGATAATTCACCCCTCCACTTT
CASSELRADNSPLHF
>-|TRBJ2-5|TRBV11-2|TRBD1
TGTGCCAGCAGCTTAGAGGCCGGGACAGGGGAGACCCAGTACTTC
CASSLEAGTGETQYF
>-|TRBJ1-4|TRBV2|-
TGTGCCAGCAGTACTGTGGGGGCTGCAACTAATGAAAAACTGTTTTTT
CASSTVGAATNEKLFF
>few|TRBJ1-6|TRBV30|-
TGTGCCTGGAGTGCAGGCTTCGGAACCCTCCACTTT
CAWSAGFGTLHF
>once|TRBJ2-7|TRBV5-1|TRBD1
TGCGCCAGCAGCTTGGTACAGACAGGGGGCGGCTACGAGCAGTACTTC
CASSLVQTGGGYEQYF
>-|TRBJ1-5|TRBV6-6|-
TGTGCCAGCAGTTACTCCGACAGGTATCAGCCCCAGCATTTT
CASSYSDRYQPQHF
>-|TRBJ2-1|TRBV6-6|TRBD2
TGTGCCAGCAGTTACCTAGCGGGAGGGCCGCCAAATGAGCAGTTCTTC
CASSYLAGGPPNEQFF
>-|TRBJ2-5|TRBV30|TRBD2
TGTGCCTGGAGCGGACTAGCGGGAGGCTTACAAGAGACCCAGTACTTC
CAWSGLAGGLQETQYF
>-|TRBJ1-2|TRBV19|TRBD1
TGTGCCAGTAGACCCACAGGGGGCCTGCAGAACTATGGCTACACCTTC
CASRPTGGLQNYGYTF
>-|TRBJ2-7|TRBV2|-
TGTGCCAGCAGTGCCGACGGGTACGAGCAGTACTTC
CASSADGYEQYF
>-|TRBJ1-6|TRBV7-2|TRBD1
TGTGCCAGCAGTTTCACGCCGACAGGGATTAATTCACCCCTCCACTTT
CASSFTPTGINSPLHF
>-|TRBJ1-5|TRBV30|-
TGTGCCTGGACAGCCGGTAGCAATCAGCCCCAGCATTTT
CAWTAGSNQPQHF
>-|TRBJ1-1|TRBV5-1|-
TGCGCCAGCAGCTTGGCCAGTCAGGGAACTGAAGCTTTCTTT
CASSLASQGTEAFF
>-|TRBJ2-6|TRBV7-9|-
TGTGCCAGCAGCCCAACAGACTCTGGGGCCAACGTCCTGACTTTC
CASSPTDSGANVLTF
>-|TRBJ2-3|TRBV14|-
TGTGCCAGCAGCCGAGGAGAGCAGATCAGGATCACAGATACGCAGTATTTT
CASSRGEQIRITDTQYF
>-|TRBJ2-3|TRBV6-5|TRBD1
TGTGCCAGCAGAAATACAGGGGGAGCAGATACGCAGTATTTT
CASRNTGGADTQYF
>-|TRBJ1-6|TRBV27|-
TGTGCCAGCAGTTTGATAGACCCCTCCAATTCACCCCTCCACTTT
CASSLIDPSNSPLHF
>-|TRBJ1-3|TRBV10-1|-
TGCGCCAGCACTCCCGGATGGGGAAACACCATATATTTT
CASTPGWGNTIYF
>-|TRBJ2-2|TRBV5-4|TRBD2
TGTGCCAGCAGCGACCGAGGGACTAGCGTGACCGGGGAGCTGTTTTTT
CASSDRGTSVTGELFF
>-|TRBJ2-7|TRBV7-2|TRBD1
TGTGCCAGCAGCTTCGGGACAGGCCTAGTCTACGAGCAGTACTTC
CASSFGTGLVYEQYF
>-|TRBJ2-3|TRBV10-3|-
TGTGCCATCAGTGAGACTTGGGGGAGTGCGACAGATACGCAGTATTTT
CAISETWGSATDTQYF
>-|TRBJ2-3|TRBV4-1|TRBD2
TGCGCCAGCAGCCCCCGTGGAGCGGGGGGCCCAGATACGCAGTATTTT
CASSPRGAGGPDTQYF
>-|TRBJ2-1|TRBV6-5|-
TGTGCCAGCAGTACCCTCCTTACTATAAGGAATGAGCAGTTCTTC
CASSTLLTIRNEQFF
>-|TRBJ1-4|TRBV30|TRBD1
TGTGCCTGGAGTGACAGGGGTGAAAAACTGTTTTTT
CAWSDRGEKLFF
>-|TRBJ2-3|TRBV11-2|TRBD2
TGTGCCAGCAGCTTAAGACTAGCGGGGCCTAATTATTTT
CASSLRLAGPNYF
>once|TRBJ2-5|TRBV25-1|-
TGTGCCAGCACCCTGAATCTGGGCCAGGGGGAGACCCAGTACTTC
CASTLNLGQGETQYF
>-|TRBJ1-1|TRBV6-1|TRBD1
TGTGCCAGCAGTTCGCGGGACAGTAACACTGAAGCTTTCTTT
CASSSRDSNTEAFF
>-|TRBJ2-7|TRBV6-6|-
TGTGCCAGCAGTTACTCGAATAGGGCATACGAGCAGTACTTC
CASSYSNRAYEQYF
>-|TRBJ1-4|TRBV11-3|-
TGTGCCAGCAGCTTAGATGAAAAACTGTTTTTT
CASSLDEKLFF
>-|TRBJ2-7|TRBV6-5|-
TGTGCCAGCAGTTACTCTCGGGGGCCGTCCTACGAGCAGTACTTC
CASSYSRGPSYEQYF
>-|TRBJ1-2|TRBV10-3|-
TGTGCCATCAGTGAGTATGTGACAGGCAACGGCTACACCTTC
CAISEYVTGNGYTF
>-|TRBJ2-1|TRBV6-6|TRBD2
TGTGCCAGCAGCGGGATAGCGGGAGCGGGTGACAATGAGCAGTTCTTC
CASSGIAGAGDNEQFF
>-|TRBJ1-5|TRBV7-6|-
TGTGCCAGCAGCTTAGGTCGTGCCAGAGCCCAGCATTTT
CASSLGRARAQHF
>-|TRBJ2-7|TRBV4-1|TRBD2
TGCGCCAGCAGCCGCGGGGGGGCAGGGAGCTCCTACGAGCAGTACTTC
CASSRGGAGSSYEQYF
>-|TRBJ2-7|TRBV9|TRBD1
TGTGCCAGCAGCGCGACCGGGACAGGGGCAGACGAGCAGTACTTC
CASSATGTGADEQYF
>-|TRBJ1-2|TRBV5-6|TRBD1
TGTGCCAGCAGCGTAAATTTCCGGGACAGGGGTCACGAGGGCTACACCTTC
CASSVNFRDRGHEGYTF
>-|TRBJ2-7|TRBV6-5|-
TGTGCCAGCAGCGACAGCAGGGAGTCCTACGAGCAGTACTTC
CASSDSRESYEQYF
>-|TRBJ2-7|TRBV11-2|TRBD2
TGTGCCAGCAGCTTAGATACCTCGGGAGGTGGGTCCTACGAGCAGTACTTC
CASSLDTSGGGSYEQYF
>-|TRBJ1-2|TRBV18|-
TGTGCCAGCTCTCAGGACAGTTCGTATGGCTACACCTTC
CASSQDSSYGYTF
>-|TRBJ1-4|TRBV2|-
TGTGCCAGTTTTCATGAAAAACTGTTTTTT
CASFHEKLFF
>-|TRBJ1-5|TRBV27|TRBD1
TGTGCCAGCAGTTTATCGACGGACAGGCCATTGAGCAATCAGCCCCAGCATTTT
CASSLSTDRPLSNQPQHF